This T cell receptor (beta chain) was captured in a study of PD-1 blockade in classical Hodgkin lymphoma. Autologous stem cell transplantation was followed by relapse in every patient, and brentuximab vedotin exposure varied. Generated by immunoSEQ multiplex PCR, the TCRdb table keeps only in-frame clones and is missing some. This table has 20,000 to 30,000 clones, around 86% appearing once. The CDR3 consists of 15 residues. CDR1 is ENHRY, CDR2 SYGVKD, per germline. The ends were cut back, 0 bases at V and 2 bases at J, with 10 bases in the middle. This material consisted of peripheral blood mononuclear cells (PBMCs), taken before the second cycle of nivolumab. This sequence was found in a human donor with classical Hodgkin lymphoma. V gene TRBV10-3 combines with J gene TRBJ2-5, with no clear D. The CDR3 region has the DNA TGTGCCATCAGTGAGTCTACAGCCTTGCAAGAGACCCAGTACTTC. Amino acid sequence: CAISESTALQETQYF.